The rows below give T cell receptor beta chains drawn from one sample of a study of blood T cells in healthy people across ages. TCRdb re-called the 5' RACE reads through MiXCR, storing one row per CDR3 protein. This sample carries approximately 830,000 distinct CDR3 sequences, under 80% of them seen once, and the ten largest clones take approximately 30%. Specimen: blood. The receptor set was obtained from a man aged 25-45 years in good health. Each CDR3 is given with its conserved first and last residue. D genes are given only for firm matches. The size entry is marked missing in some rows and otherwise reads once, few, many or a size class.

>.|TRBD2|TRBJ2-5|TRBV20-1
TGCAGTGCCACTAGCGGGGGGGCGGAAGAGACCCAGTACTTC
CSATSGGAEETQYF
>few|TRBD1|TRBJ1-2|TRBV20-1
TGCAGTGCTAGAGATAGGGGGACAGGGGGCGGCTACACCTTC
CSARDRGTGGGYTF
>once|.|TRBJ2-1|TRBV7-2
TGTGCCAGCAGCTCCGCAGGGGACTTTTACAATGAGCAGTTCTTC
CASSSAGDFYNEQFF
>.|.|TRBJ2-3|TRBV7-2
TGTGCCAGCAGCTCGGACGGGAGCACAGATACGCAGTATTTT
CASSSDGSTDTQYF
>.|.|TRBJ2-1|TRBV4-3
TGCGCCAGCAGCCAAGAATGGGGAAGGGGCCCAAGCTCCTACAATGAGCAGTTCTTC
CASSQEWGRGPSSYNEQFF
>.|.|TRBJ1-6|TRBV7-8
TGTGCCAGCAGCCCCCGGGGAGCGCACTCAGAGGATTCACCCCTCCACTTT
CASSPRGAHSEDSPLHF
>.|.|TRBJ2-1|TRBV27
TGTGCCAGCAGTTTTTTGGGGATAAGCTCCTACAATGAGCAGTTCTTC
CASSFLGISSYNEQFF
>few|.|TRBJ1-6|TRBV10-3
TGTGCCATCAATGCTGGGCAAGGGGAATCACCCCTCCACTTT
CAINAGQGESPLHF
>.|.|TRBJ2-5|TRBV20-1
TGCAGTGCACCACCCGGGACTACAACAGGGAGGACCCAGTACTTC
CSAPPGTTTGRTQYF
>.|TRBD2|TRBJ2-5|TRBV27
TGTGCCAGCAGTCAAACTAGCGTCCAAGAGACCCAGTACTTC
CASSQTSVQETQYF